This T cell receptor (beta chain) was retrieved from a study of blood T cell repertoires in COVID-19. This table comes from immunoSEQ multiplex PCR, and its TCRdb copy is limited to in-frame clones, with some not included. Of about 33,000 clones in the sample, 85% were seen once. Trimming took 1 base from V and 0 from J, leaving 13 bases between them. Germline V lookup: CDR1 SQVTM, CDR2 ANQGSEA. The length of the CDR3 is 15 residues. This TCR was recovered from a human donor in a cohort sampled during active COVID-19. Specimen: peripheral blood. V is TRBV29-1 and J is TRBJ2-7; D call uncertain. The CDR3 DNA is TGCAGCGTTGAAGTCCCGAGTCACTTCTCCTACGAGCAGTACTTC. Translating gives CSVEVPSHFSYEQYF.